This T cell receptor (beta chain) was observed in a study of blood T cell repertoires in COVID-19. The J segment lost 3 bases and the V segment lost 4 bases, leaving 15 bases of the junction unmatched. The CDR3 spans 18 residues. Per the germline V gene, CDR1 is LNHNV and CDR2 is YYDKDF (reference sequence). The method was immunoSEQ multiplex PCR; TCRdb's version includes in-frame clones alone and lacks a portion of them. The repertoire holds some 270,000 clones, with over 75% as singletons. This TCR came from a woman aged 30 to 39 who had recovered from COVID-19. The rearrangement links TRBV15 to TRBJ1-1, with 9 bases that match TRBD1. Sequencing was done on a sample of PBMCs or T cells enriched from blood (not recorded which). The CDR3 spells CATSTRTGGANLDTEAFF. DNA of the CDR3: TGTGCCACCAGCACTCGAACAGGGGGCGCGAATTTGGACACTGAAGCTTTCTTT.